This TCR beta chain stems from a study of beta chain features in type 1 diabetes (dated 2018 in TCRdb). Background on the whole study: Mean age, gender distribution, total cell number and subset yield did not differ between patients and healthy donors. Across all samples, fewer than 110,000,000 sorted cells were examined, and cell number per subset correlated strongly with RNA yield. The study compared TCRB repertoires of sorted circulating CD4+ T cell subsets between recently diagnosed type 1 diabetes patients and matched healthy donors. Naive and central memory subsets were obtained from all 28 donors, but regulatory and stem cell-like memory subsets were isolated from only 8 patients and roughly 8 healthy donors. The research as a whole found: The naive, central memory and regulatory TCRB repertoires appeared to resemble one another more closely among patients than among healthy donors. A moderate but significant shortening of TCRB CDR3 length was observed in type 1 diabetes patients in all four CD4+ subsets. Only small numbers of individuals were included in the HLA sub-analyses, which left unresolved whether HLA type had any influence on TCRB rearrangement. At VDJ recombination sites, type 1 diabetes patients had fewer insertions and more deleted nucleotides, which implies abnormalities in thymic rearrangement. PCR might favor shorter templates, but patient and control samples were amplified and corrected together, so any skew would affect both groups equally. Because cDNA was sequenced instead of genomic DNA, activated cells with high expression could be over-represented, although the groups did not differ in activation or CD3 levels.

From cysteine to phenylalanine, the CDR3 is 14 amino acids long. Only the CDR3 portion is preserved as DNA: 42 bases, with reading frame beginning at the first base. The germline V end is reduced by 4 bases and the J end by 7 bases; junction bases left unmatched: 8. For CDR1 and CDR2, the germline V gene lists ENHRY and SYGVKD. As regards this clone: This clone's antigen is unknown. No clone much larger than this one lies a single base away; base qualities are absent.

Each donor gave one peripheral blood draw, averaging approximately 110 mL, which was collected into heparinised tubes. A BD FACSAria II and a panel including CD45RO, CCR7, CD25, CD127, CD95 and CD27 were used to sort naive, central memory, regulatory and stem cell-like memory CD4+ T cells. Purity was above 95% for every sorted population. PBMCs were isolated immediately by Lymphoprep density gradient centrifugation and stained directly without culture. So that batch effects would be minimized, each experiment stained and sorted samples in pairs, pairing one healthy donor with one patient. All of the isolated RNA was reverse transcribed with the High Capacity cDNA Reverse Transcription Kit, so expressed TCRB transcripts were sequenced. Deep immunoSEQ sequencing was applied to naive, central memory and regulatory T cell samples, giving an average of roughly 3.5 million total reads per sample. After sorted cells were lysed in RLT buffer, RNA was extracted with DNase-treated RNeasy Micro or Mini kits, with the choice depending on cell number. Each cell subset was processed on its own to prevent cross-contamination, while patient and healthy donor samples were processed together. TCRB sequences were amplified from cDNA with the immunoSEQ multiplex PCR, producing 87-bp fragments spanning the CDR3 region. Amplicons were sequenced on the Illumina HiSeq platform. As for the authors' bioinformatics: Synthetic template baselines were used to correct PCR bias computationally, reads within Hamming distance 2 were collapsed together, and singletons that could not be merged were discarded. Reads were aligned against IMGT so that V, D and J genes, CDR3 length and insertions or deletions at six rearrangement sites could be assigned. Within each subset, clonotype counts were normalized to sorted cell number, after which true diversity and Gini coefficients were computed with the tcR R package. The overlap coefficient, calculated on TCRB nucleotide sequences, was used to quantify repertoire sharing. As a proxy for the pre-selection repertoire, out-of-frame TCRB sequences from naive cells were analyzed. TCRdb's version of the immuneACCESS table is confined to in-frame rearrangements and falls short of the full clone set. An unresolved V gene accounts for under half of the shortfall where checked; the remainder is of unknown origin. The V and J calls and clone size are taken from that table; D and trimming were inferred from the DNA. The table for this sample lists hundreds of thousands of clones; about 14% of them were counted only once. The ten largest clones take up just under 0.04% of the sample.

Sequencing input: naive CD4+ T cells from blood. What the cell subset or site label conveys for this sample: true naive CD4+ T cells. The TCR originated in a young man with type 1 diabetes. The sequence joins TRBV10-3 to TRBJ1-1, and TRBD1 matches 8 of the central bases. This receptor carries the CDR3 CAISGTGKKLEAFF. The sequenced DNA is TGTGCCATCAGTGGGACAGGGAAAAAGCTTGAAGCTTTCTTT.